This TCR beta chain derives from a study of T-cell memory formation after mild COVID-19. Study overall: The two donors had largely donor-specific TCR clusters. Whole-study results and caveats: Clones that shrank (day 15 to 85) were balanced CD4/CD8, whereas later expanders leaned CD4+.

This CDR3 comprises 17 residues. J gave up 7 bases and V 5 bases, and 16 bases lay outside the gene matches. CDR1 and CDR2 (germline): SGHTA, FQGNSA. In this sample, this clonotype turned up a few times. Its antigen remains unidentified. 5'RACE primed at constant segments yielded TCR alpha and TCR beta cDNA libraries bearing sample barcodes and UMIs. TCRdb processed the 5' RACE reads anew with MiXCR; each CDR3 protein has one entry. The sample consists of 200,000 to 300,000 distinct CDR3 sequences, 15% to 20% of them appearing once. The sequence came from a young man who had mild COVID-19 (a few samples of this study predate the infection). Cell type and time point are not known. The chain links TRBV7-2 to TRBJ2-1; 8 bases agree with TRBD1. Sequenced material: PBMCs or a T cell subset sorted from them (not recorded which). The CDR3 region is CASSLGAGGFIGNEQFF. The CDR3 bases are TGTGCCAGCAGCCTGGGGGCAGGGGGCTTCATAGGGAATGAGCAGTTCTTC.